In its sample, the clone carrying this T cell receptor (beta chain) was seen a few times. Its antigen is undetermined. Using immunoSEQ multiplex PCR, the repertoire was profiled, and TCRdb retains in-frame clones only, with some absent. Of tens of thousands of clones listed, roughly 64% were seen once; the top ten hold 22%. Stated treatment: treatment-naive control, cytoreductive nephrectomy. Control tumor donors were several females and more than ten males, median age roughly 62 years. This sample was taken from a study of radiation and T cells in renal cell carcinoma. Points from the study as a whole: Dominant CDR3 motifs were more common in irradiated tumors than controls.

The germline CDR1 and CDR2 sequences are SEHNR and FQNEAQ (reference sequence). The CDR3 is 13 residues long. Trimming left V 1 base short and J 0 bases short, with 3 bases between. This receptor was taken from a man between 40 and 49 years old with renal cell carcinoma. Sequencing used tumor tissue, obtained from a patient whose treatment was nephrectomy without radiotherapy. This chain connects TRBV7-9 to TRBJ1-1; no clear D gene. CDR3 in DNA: TGTGCCAGCAGCTTAGAGGTGAACACTGAAGCTTTCTTT. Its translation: CASSLEVNTEAFF.